One sample yielded the 17 T cell receptor beta chains listed below, sequenced in a study of blood T cells in healthy people across ages (dated by TCRdb to the mid-2010s). Receptor amplification or capture employed 5' RACE. The instrument was an Illumina HiSeq 2500. A second PCR of about 6 to 11 cycles was performed with a sample-barcoded 5' primer and a J-beta primer mix. TCRdb trimmed public reads at Q25 via fastp, called clones via MiXCR and kept in-frame beta chains. All rows with the same CDR3 protein become a single entry with the most common DNA and genes. The sample table holds roughly 650,000 distinct CDR3 sequences, of which 32% were seen once. 15% to 19% of the sample goes to the ten largest clones. What was sequenced was blood. All receptors come from a woman aged 80 or older in good health. Donor details come from another sample of the same person, matched by shared clones.

This clonotype was counted at least ten times. The chain uses TRBV3-1 and TRBJ1-2; possibly TRBD1 for D (5 bases). The CDR3 extends over 15 amino acids. V shed 4 bases and J shed 8 bases, with 20 bases lying between them. Germline-derived CDR1 and CDR2 are LGHDT and YNNKEL (reference sequence). The CDR3, as DNA: TGTGCCAGCAGCCCCAGACCACGGGGGGTTTCAGGCTACACCTTC. This gives the protein CASSPRPRGVSGYTF.

The chain uses TRBV2 and TRBJ2-1; 8 bases align to TRBD2. The length of the CDR3 is 13 residues. Germline V CDR1 and CDR2: SNHLY, FYNNEI. Germline trimming cut 5 bases from V and 9 bases from J; bases unmatched to any gene: 6. For the CDR3, the DNA is TGTGCCAGCAGTATACTAGCGGCGGGTGAGCAGTTCTTC. Protein sequence: CASSILAAGEQFF. The full variable domain, rest sourced from reference TRBV2 and TRBJ2-1, is EPEVTQTPSHQVTQMGQEVILRCVPISNHLYFYWYRQILGQKVEFLVSFYNNEISEKSEIFDDQFSVERPDGSNFTLKIRSTKLEDSAMYFCASSILAAGEQFFGPGTRLTVL.

This clonotype showed up just a few times. For the CDR3, the DNA is TGTGCCAGCAGTTACGGACAGTCTTCTAACTATGGCTACACCTTC. This gives the protein CASSYGQSSNYGYTF. J is TRBJ1-2 and V is TRBV7-9, with D tentatively TRBD1 (6 bases). V lost 6 bases to trimming and J lost 0 bases, with 14 bases between them. The CDR3 is 15 amino acids. The germline gives CDR1 SEHNR, CDR2 FQNEAQ (reference sequence).

This clonotype was seen at least ten times. This sequence joins TRBV5-1 and TRBJ2-7; 8 bases line up with TRBD1. Germline CDR1 SGHRS, CDR2 YFSETQ. V lost 1 base and J lost 4; bases outside the gene matches: 7. This CDR3 is 15 amino acids long. The CDR3 sequence is CASSLRAGGQYEQYF. The CDR3 DNA is TGCGCCAGCAGCTTGAGGGCAGGGGGCCAATACGAGCAGTACTTC.

The CDR3 bases are TGTGCCAGCAGTGAACAACAGGCTGGAACTGAAGCTTTCTTT. This gives the protein CASSEQQAGTEAFF. V gene TRBV2 combines with J gene TRBJ1-1; possibly TRBD1 for D (5 bases). CDR1 and CDR2 from the germline V gene are SNHLY and FYNNEI. Trimming took off 2 bases at V and 5 bases at J, with 12 bases between the two ends. This CDR3 has 14 amino acids.

V gene TRBV7-8 combines with J gene TRBJ2-3; 10 nucleotides match TRBD2. CDR3 length: 15 amino acids. Losses at the gene ends were 5 bases for V and 5 bases for J; bases not matched to a gene: 7. Germline V CDR1 and CDR2: SGHVS, FQNEAQ. The CDR3 DNA sequence: TGTGCCAGCAGCACTAGCGGGGCTGGCATAGATACGCAGTATTTT. The encoded protein is CASSTSGAGIDTQYF. Full variable domain (outside the CDR3, taken from reference TRBV7-8 and TRBJ2-3): GAGVSQSPRYKVAKRGQDVALRCDPISGHVSLFWYQQALGQGPEFLTYFQNEAQLDKSGLPSDRFFAERPEGSVSTLKIQRTQQEDSAVYLCASSTSGAGIDTQYFGPGTRLTVL.

This sequence joins TRBV19 and TRBJ2-7; the D gene is possibly TRBD2 (7 bases). Gene TRBJ2-5 matches the end of the DNA better, so the J call may be wrong. Germline V gene sequence: CDR1 LNHDA, CDR2 SQIVND (reference sequence). The length of the CDR3 is 15 residues. Written as DNA, the CDR3 is TGTGCCAGTAGTATTGTCGCGGGGGCCTCGCGGACCCAGTACTTC. This sequence encodes CASSIVAGASRTQYF.

On this clonotype: A read error is possible here, since a much larger clone lies one base away. J is TRBJ2-3 and V is TRBV11-2; D might be TRBD1 or TRBD2, each matching 5 bases. The CDR3 is 15 amino acids. Germline loops: CDR1 SGHAT, CDR2 FQNNGV. V lost 2 bases, J lost 3 bases, and 12 bases lay in between. The CDR3 protein is CASSLMAGRTDTQYF. In DNA, the CDR3 is TGTGCCAGCAGCTTAATGGCAGGGAGAACAGATACGCAGTATTTT.

This clonotype was counted only a few times. V gene TRBV20-1 combines with J gene TRBJ2-3; 9 bases match TRBD2. After removal of 5 bases from V and 2 bases from J, the junction contained 8 bases not matched to a gene. Germline CDR1 and CDR2: DFQATT and SNEGSKA (reference sequence). This CDR3 is 15 amino acids long. The CDR3 coding sequence is TGCAGTGCTGGCCGACTAGCGGCGAACACAGATACGCAGTATTTT. It codes for CSAGRLAANTDTQYF.

A word on this clonotype: This may come from a read error, since a much larger clone is one base off. V usage is TRBV20-1 and J usage is TRBJ2-7; possibly TRBD1 for D (6 bases). The CDR3 length is 14 residues. Germline CDR1 reads DFQATT; CDR2 reads SNEGSKA (reference sequence). V lost 4 bases and J lost 4, with 17 bases in between. CDR3 bases: TGCAGTGCTATGCCCCTGGACAGAGGATACGAGCAGTACTTC. It yields the protein CSAMPLDRGYEQYF.

This clonotype was seen at least ten times. This chain joins TRBV13 and TRBJ2-3, with a possible D match to TRBD2 (7 bases). Trimming took off 5 bases at V and 3 bases at J, with 18 bases between the two ends. The CDR3 length is 16 residues. CDR1 PRHDT and CDR2 FYEKMQ come from the germline V gene (reference sequence). The CDR3 DNA reads as TGTGCCAGCAGCCCCGAGGGGAGGGGGAGAACAGATACGCAGTATTTT. It specifies CASSPEGRGRTDTQYF.

The chain employs TRBV5-6 and TRBJ1-1; perhaps TRBD1 as D (5 bases). The CDR3 consists of 14 residues. Germline V CDR1 and CDR2: SGHDT, YYEEEE. V was shortened by 0 bases and J by 4 bases, with 10 bases between the two germline ends. DNA for the CDR3: TGTGCCAGCAGCTTGGTTCCAGGGAGCACTGAAGCTTTCTTT. Protein sequence: CASSLVPGSTEAFF.

Ten or more counts support this clonotype. The chain recombines TRBV30 with TRBJ1-2; D possibly corresponds to TRBD1 (6 bases). Per germline, CDR1 GTSNPN and CDR2 SVGIG (reference sequence). The CDR3 spans 15 residues. V shed 2 bases and J shed 4 bases, with 17 bases lying between them. CDR3 residues: CAWSPQGRGSYGYTF. As DNA, the CDR3 is TGTGCCTGGAGTCCCCAGGGGAGGGGATCCTATGGCTACACCTTC.

The sample holds many counts of this clonotype. The rearrangement joins TRBV18 to TRBJ2-5; the D gene is possibly TRBD2 (5 bases). V was cut by 1 base and J by 2 bases, with 17 bases left in between. The CDR3 runs to 17 residues. Germline V lookup: CDR1 KGHSH, CDR2 LQKENI. CDR3: CASSPLPAGGLQETQYF. CDR3 nucleotides: TGTGCCAGCTCACCACTTCCGGCGGGCGGACTTCAAGAGACCCAGTACTTC.

The V and J genes are TRBV7-2 and TRBJ2-3, with D perhaps TRBD1 or TRBD2 (5 bases each). The CDR3 length is 12 residues. The V end lost 1 base, the J end lost 8 bases, and 7 bases lay between the germline ends. From germline, CDR1 is SGHTA and CDR2 FQGNSA. The CDR3: CASSLEGRTQYF. In nucleotides, the CDR3 is TGTGCCAGCAGCTTAGAGGGACGTACGCAGTATTTT.

Concerning this clonotype: A much larger clone differs from this one at a single base, so this may be a read error. The chain has TRBV6-1 and TRBJ2-6, with 10 bases identical to TRBD1. Germline lookup yields CDR1 MNHNS and CDR2 SASEGT. The CDR3 contains 19 residues. Written as DNA, the CDR3 is TGTGCCAGCAGTGGGACCGGGACAGGGGCATACTCTGGGGCCAACGTCCGGACTTTC. Translated: CASSGTGTGAYSGANVRTF.

This clonotype has at least ten counts. The gene calls are TRBV25-1 and TRBJ1-2, with a weak D call TRBD1 (5 bases). The CDR3 runs 16 residues. CDR1 and CDR2 from the germline V gene are MGHDK and SYGVNS. V shed 3 bases and J shed 0 bases, with 14 bases lying between them. The CDR3 loop is CASSEATVNSNYGYTF. The CDR3 region has the DNA TGTGCCAGCAGTGAGGCGACAGTTAACTCTAACTATGGCTACACCTTC.